This entry concerns a single T cell receptor beta chain. Here immunoSEQ multiplex PCR was the method, and the copy in TCRdb shows in-frame clones only, minus some. The sample holds about 150,000 clones, about 91% seen once. The data stem from a study of control samples from healthy donors and cancer patients. The CDR3 has 19 residues. The germline V gene encodes CDR1 SEHNR and CDR2 FQNEAQ (reference sequence). With V trimmed by 4 bases and J by 2 bases, 9 bases remained unmatched. The specimen was blood. The genes are TRBV7-9 and TRBJ2-1, with 15 bases that match TRBD2. This clonotype was obtained from a man aged 18 to 30 in good health. The CDR3: CASSSTRTSGGATYNEQFF. In DNA form, the CDR3 reads TGTGCCAGCAGCTCCACCAGGACTAGCGGGGGGGCGACCTACAATGAGCAGTTCTTC.